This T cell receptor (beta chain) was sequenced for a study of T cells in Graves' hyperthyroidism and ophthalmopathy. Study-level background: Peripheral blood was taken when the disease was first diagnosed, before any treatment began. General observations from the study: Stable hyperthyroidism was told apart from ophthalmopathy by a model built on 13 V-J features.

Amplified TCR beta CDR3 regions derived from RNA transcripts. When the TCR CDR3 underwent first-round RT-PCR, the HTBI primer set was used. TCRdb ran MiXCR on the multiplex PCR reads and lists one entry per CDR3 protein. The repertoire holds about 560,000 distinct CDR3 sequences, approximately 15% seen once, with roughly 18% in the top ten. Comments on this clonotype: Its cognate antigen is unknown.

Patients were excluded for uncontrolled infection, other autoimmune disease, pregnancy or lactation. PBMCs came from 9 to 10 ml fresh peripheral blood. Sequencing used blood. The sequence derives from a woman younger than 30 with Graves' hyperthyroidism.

For the CDR3, the DNA is TGTGCCAGCAGCTCGCGCGTTAGTCTTTTAGGCAATGAGCAGTTCTTC. Translating gives CASSSRVSLLGNEQFF. The genes are TRBV11-2 and TRBJ2-1; D unresolved. CDR3 length: 16 residues. Germline V gene lookup returns CDR1 SGHAT and CDR2 FQNNGV. Trimming left V 4 bases short and J 6 bases short, with 19 bases between. Combining the CDR3 with reference TRBV11-2 and TRBJ2-1 gives the whole variable domain EAGVAQSPRYKIIEKRQSVAFWCNPISGHATLYWYQQILGQGPKLLIQFQNNGVVDDSQLPKDRFSAERLKGVDSTLKIQPAKLEDSAVYLCASSSRVSLLGNEQFFGPGTRLTVL.